The sequence of this TCR beta chain was determined in a study of OX40 agonist ivuxolimab in advanced cancers. Study information: Subjects had a mean age of around 60 years, with a range of about 23 to 79; around 83% were male. General observations from the study: There was clonal expansion of CD4+ and CD8+ blood T cells by week 6 at 0.1 to 3.0 mg/kg. CD8+ T cells were the subset that, on average, had more expanded clones than CD4+.

As concerns this clone: Its antigen is as yet unknown.

Profiled with immunoSEQ multiplex PCR; TCRdb holds only in-frame clones, not every one. The profile shows tens of thousands of clones, roughly 80% of them singletons. The CDR3 has 15 residues. Trimming cost V 5 bases and J 5 bases, with 18 bases left between them. Germline assignment: CDR1 SGHTA and CDR2 FQGTGA. This sequence joins TRBV7-3 and TRBJ1-1, with D tentatively TRBD1 (5 bases). The receptor comes from an adult with an advanced solid tumor such as melanoma, head and neck, liver or kidney cancer. The material was CD4+ or CD8+ T cells sorted from blood, obtained in a trial of the OX40 agonist ivuxolimab. The CDR3 region has the DNA TGTGCCAGCAGCCCAGTTGGCAGGGTAGATACTGAAGCTTTCTTT. Its protein product is CASSPVGRVDTEAFF.